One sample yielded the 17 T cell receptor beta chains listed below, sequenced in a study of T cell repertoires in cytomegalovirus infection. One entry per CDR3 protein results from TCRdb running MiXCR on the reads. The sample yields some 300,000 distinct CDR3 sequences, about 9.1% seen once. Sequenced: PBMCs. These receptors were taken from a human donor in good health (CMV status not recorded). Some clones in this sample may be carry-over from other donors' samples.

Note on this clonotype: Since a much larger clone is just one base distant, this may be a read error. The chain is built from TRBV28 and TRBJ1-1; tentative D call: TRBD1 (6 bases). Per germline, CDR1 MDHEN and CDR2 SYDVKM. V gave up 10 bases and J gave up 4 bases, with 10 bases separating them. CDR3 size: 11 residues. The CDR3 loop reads CAIKGGTEAFF. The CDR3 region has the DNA TGTGCCATCAAAGGGGGCACTGAAGCTTTCTTT.

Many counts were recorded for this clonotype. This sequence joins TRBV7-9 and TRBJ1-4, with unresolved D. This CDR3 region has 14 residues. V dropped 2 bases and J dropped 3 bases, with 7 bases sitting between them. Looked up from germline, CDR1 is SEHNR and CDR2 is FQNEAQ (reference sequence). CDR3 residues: CASSLPQPNEKLFF. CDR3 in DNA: TGTGCCAGCAGCTTACCCCAGCCTAATGAAAAACTGTTTTTT.

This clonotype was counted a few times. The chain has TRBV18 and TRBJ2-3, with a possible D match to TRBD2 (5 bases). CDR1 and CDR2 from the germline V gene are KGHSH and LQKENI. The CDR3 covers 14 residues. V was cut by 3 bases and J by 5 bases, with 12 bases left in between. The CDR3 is CASSPLPSGDTQYF. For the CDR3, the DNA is TGTGCCAGCTCACCCCTTCCAAGCGGAGATACGCAGTATTTT.

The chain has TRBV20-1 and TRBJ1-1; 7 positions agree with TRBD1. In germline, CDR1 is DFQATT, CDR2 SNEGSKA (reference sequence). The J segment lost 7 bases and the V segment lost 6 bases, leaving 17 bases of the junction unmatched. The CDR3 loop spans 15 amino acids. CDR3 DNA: TGCAGTGCCCCTAACCCCTTGGCAGGGGGAATTGAAGCTTTCTTT. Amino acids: CSAPNPLAGGIEAFF.

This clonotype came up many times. The CDR3 coding sequence is TGTGCCAGCAGTTCGGCTGCACCCATTTCTAACAATGAGCAGTTCTTC. This gives the protein CASSSAAPISNNEQFF. V is TRBV28 and J is TRBJ2-1; D not resolved. The CDR3 loop spans 16 amino acids. V shed 4 bases and J shed 5 bases, with 18 bases lying between them. The V gene's germline CDR1 is MDHEN and CDR2 SYDVKM.

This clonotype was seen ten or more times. The CDR3 coding sequence is TGCAGCGGGGGGCGGGAAGGACAGCCCACTGAAGCTTTCTTT. This translates into CSGGREGQPTEAFF. The rearrangement uses TRBV29-1 and TRBJ1-1; the D gene is possibly TRBD1 (6 bases). CDR1 is SQVTM, CDR2 ANQGSEA, per germline. Deletions cut 7 bases from V and 4 bases from J, with 19 bases between. The CDR3 runs to 14 residues.

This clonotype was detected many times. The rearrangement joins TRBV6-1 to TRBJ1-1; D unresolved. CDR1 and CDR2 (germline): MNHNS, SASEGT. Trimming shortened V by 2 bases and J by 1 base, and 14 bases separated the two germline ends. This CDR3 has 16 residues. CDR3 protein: CASSESYGGRNTEAFF. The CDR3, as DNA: TGTGCCAGCAGTGAATCATACGGAGGGCGGAACACTGAAGCTTTCTTT.

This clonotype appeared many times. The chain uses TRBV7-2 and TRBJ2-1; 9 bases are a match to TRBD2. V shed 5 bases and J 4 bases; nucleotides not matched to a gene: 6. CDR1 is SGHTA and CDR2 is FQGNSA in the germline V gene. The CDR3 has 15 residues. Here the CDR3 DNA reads TGTGCCAGCAGCCCTCCTGGACTAGCGTACAATGAGCAGTTCTTC. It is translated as CASSPPGLAYNEQFF.

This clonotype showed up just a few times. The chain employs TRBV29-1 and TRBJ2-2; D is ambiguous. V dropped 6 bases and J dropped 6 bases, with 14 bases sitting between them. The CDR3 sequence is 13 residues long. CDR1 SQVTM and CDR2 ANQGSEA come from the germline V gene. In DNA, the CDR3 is TGCAGCGTAGCCGGGCGTTTGGCCGGGGAGCTGTTTTTT. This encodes CSVAGRLAGELFF.

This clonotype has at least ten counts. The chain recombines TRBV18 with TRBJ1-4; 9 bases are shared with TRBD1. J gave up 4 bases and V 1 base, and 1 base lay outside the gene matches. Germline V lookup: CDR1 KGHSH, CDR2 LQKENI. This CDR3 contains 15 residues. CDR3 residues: CASSPRQGDNEKLFF. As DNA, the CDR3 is TGTGCCAGCTCACCACGACAGGGGGATAATGAAAAACTGTTTTTT. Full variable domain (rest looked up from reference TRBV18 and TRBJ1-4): NAGVMQNPRHLVRRRGQEARLRCSPMKGHSHVYWYRQLPEEGLKFMVYLQKENIIDESGMPKERFSAEFPKEGPSILRIQQVVRGDSAAYFCASSPRQGDNEKLFFGSGTQLSVL.

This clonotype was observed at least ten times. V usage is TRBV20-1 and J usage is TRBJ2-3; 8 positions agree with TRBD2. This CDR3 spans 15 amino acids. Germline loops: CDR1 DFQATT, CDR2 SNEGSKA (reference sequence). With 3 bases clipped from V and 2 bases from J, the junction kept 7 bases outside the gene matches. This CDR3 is CSASRGGRFTDTQYF. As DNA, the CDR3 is TGCAGTGCTAGCCGGGGGGGCCGTTTCACAGATACGCAGTATTTT.

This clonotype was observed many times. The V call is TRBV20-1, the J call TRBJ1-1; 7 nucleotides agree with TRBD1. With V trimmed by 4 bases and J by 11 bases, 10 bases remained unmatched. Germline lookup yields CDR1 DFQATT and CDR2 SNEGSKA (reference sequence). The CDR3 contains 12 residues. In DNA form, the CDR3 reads TGCAGTGCTACTTATTCCGGGACAGTGGCTTTCTTT. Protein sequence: CSATYSGTVAFF.

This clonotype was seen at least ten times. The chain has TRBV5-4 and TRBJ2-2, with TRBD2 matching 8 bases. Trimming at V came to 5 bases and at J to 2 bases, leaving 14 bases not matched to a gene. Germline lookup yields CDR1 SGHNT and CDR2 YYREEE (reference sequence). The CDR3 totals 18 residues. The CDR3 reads CASRRGLLAGGNTGELFF. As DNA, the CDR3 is TGTGCCAGCAGGCGTGGGCTACTCGCGGGGGGAAACACCGGGGAGCTGTTTTTT.

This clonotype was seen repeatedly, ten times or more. The CDR3 bases are TGTGCCAGCAGCTTGGAACCGGGGGCCAGCTCCTACGAGCAGTACTTC. It is translated as CASSLEPGASSYEQYF. The V call is TRBV5-4, the J call TRBJ2-7; D could derive from TRBD1 or TRBD2 (6 bases each). Looked up from germline, CDR1 is SGHNT and CDR2 is YYREEE (reference sequence). V lost 0 bases, J lost 0 bases, and 13 bases lay in between. This CDR3 has 16 amino acids.

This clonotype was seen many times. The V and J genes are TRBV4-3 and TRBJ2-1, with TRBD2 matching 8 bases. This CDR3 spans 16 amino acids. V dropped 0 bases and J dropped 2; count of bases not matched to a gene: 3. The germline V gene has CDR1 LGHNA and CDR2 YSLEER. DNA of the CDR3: TGCGCCAGCAGCCAAGACGGGGGGGCAACCTACAATGAGCAGTTCTTC. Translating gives CASSQDGGATYNEQFF.

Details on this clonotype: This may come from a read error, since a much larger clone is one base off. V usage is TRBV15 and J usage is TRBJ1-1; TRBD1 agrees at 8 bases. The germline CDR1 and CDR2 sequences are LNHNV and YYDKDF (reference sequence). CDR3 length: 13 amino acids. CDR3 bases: TGTGCCACCAGCTACAGGGGGAACACTGAAGCTCTCTTT. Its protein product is CATSYRGNTEALF.

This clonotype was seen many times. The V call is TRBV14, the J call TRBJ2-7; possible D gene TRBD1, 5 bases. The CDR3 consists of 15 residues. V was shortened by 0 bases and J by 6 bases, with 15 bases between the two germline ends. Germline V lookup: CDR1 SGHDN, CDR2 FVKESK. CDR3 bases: TGTGCCAGCAGCCAAGAAGGCGGCTGGGGCCCCGAGCAGTACGTC. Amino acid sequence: CASSQEGGWGPEQYV.